A selection of T cell receptor beta chains follows, all from one sample in a study of T cell repertoires in cytomegalovirus infection. TCRdb called the reads again in MiXCR, with one record for every CDR3 protein. The sample has 490,000 or so distinct CDR3 sequences, 11% seen once. Source material: PBMCs. These receptors were obtained from a human donor in good health (CMV status not recorded). Some clones in this sample may be carry-over from other donors' samples. CDR3s include the opening cysteine and the closing phenylalanine or tryptophan. A D gene is named only where the DNA matches it firmly. Rows may omit the clone size; those that give it use once, few, many or a size class.

TRBJ1-1	TRBV5-1	NA	13	NA	TGCGCCAGCAGCGCGGGACTTAACACTGAAGCTTTCTTT	CASSAGLNTEAFF
TRBJ1-1	TRBV3-1	NA	15	many	TGTGCCAGCAGCCAAGCATCAGGAGCGTTAGGTGAAGCTTTCTTT	CASSQASGALGEAFF
TRBJ2-7	TRBV10-3	NA	11	few	TGTGCCATCGGGACGCAGGACGAGCAGTACTTC	CAIGTQDEQYF
TRBJ1-1	TRBV18	TRBD1	15	NA	TGTGCCAGCTCACAAAATCAGGGGGAGAACACTGAAGCTTTCTTT	CASSQNQGENTEAFF
TRBJ2-3	TRBV28	NA	15	many	TGTGCCAGCAGTTTGGACAGCTCTAGCACAGATACGCAGTATTTT	CASSLDSSSTDTQYF
TRBJ2-1	TRBV28	TRBD2	15	many	TGTGCCAGCAGTATAGCGGGAGGGCCCTACAATGAGCAGTTCTTC	CASSIAGGPYNEQFF
TRBJ1-1	TRBV5-4	NA	14	many	TGTGCCAGCAGGTTCTCGAATTCGAACACTGAAGCTTTCTTT	CASRFSNSNTEAFF
TRBJ2-5	TRBV7-2	NA	16	many	TGTGCCAGCAGCTTAGGGGTAGGGACATACCAAGAGACCCAGTACTTC	CASSLGVGTYQETQYF
TRBJ2-5	TRBV6-1	NA	13	many	TGTGCCAGCACCCCAGGGGGAGGAGAGACCCAGTACTTC	CASTPGGGETQYF
TRBJ2-3	TRBV6-5	NA	14	NA	TGTGCCAGCAGTTACGGGCTAGCGTCAGATACGCAGTATTTT	CASSYGLASDTQYF
TRBJ2-1	TRBV5-5	NA	15	NA	TGTGCCAGCAGCACTCCAATTTGGGGGGCGAATGAGCAGTTCTTC	CASSTPIWGANEQFF
TRBJ2-1	TRBV29-1	TRBD1	18	NA	TGCAGCGTAGAACGGGACAGGGATTGGTATAAGGTGTACAATGAGCAGTTCTTC	CSVERDRDWYKVYNEQFF
TRBJ2-5	TRBV5-1	NA	17	NA	TGCGCCAGCAGCTTGGCCACTGGGGCCCCTAATCAAGAGACCCAGTACTTC	CASSLATGAPNQETQYF
TRBJ1-2	TRBV28	NA	11	NA	TGTGCCAGCAAGGGCACTCCCGGCTACACCTTC	CASKGTPGYTF
TRBJ2-6	TRBV28	TRBD1	15	NA	TGTGCCAGCAGTAAGACAGGGACTGGGGCCAACGTCCTGACTTTC	CASSKTGTGANVLTF
TRBJ1-6	TRBV7-8	TRBD1	16	many	TGTGCCAGCAGCTGGGACAGGGATCTGGGAAATTCACCCCTCCACTTT	CASSWDRDLGNSPLHF
TRBJ2-2	TRBV12-3/TRBV12-4	NA	13	many	TGTGCCAGCAGTTTGAACAGGGCCGGGGAGCTGTTTTTT	CASSLNRAGELFF
TRBJ1-2	TRBV6-5	NA	14	NA	TGTGCCAGCAAATCCCCCTTGCTCGGCTATGGCTACACCTTC	CASKSPLLGYGYTF
TRBJ1-1	TRBV5-1	TRBD1	16	many	TGCGCCAGCAGCTCTACGCCGGGACAGGGGAACACTGAAGCTTTCTTT	CASSSTPGQGNTEAFF
TRBJ2-1	TRBV7-8	NA	12	many	TGTGCCAGCAGCGAGACAGGTATTGAGCAGTTCTTC	CASSETGIEQFF
TRBJ1-6	TRBV5-1	TRBD1	16	NA	TGCGCCAGCAGCGCAACTCCGGGACAGGATGATTCGGCCCTCCACTTT	CASSATPGQDDSALHF
TRBJ2-5	TRBV7-6	TRBD1	15	many	TGTGCCAGCAGCACCTCCGGGACAGTCCAAGAGACCCAGTACTTC	CASSTSGTVQETQYF
TRBJ2-7	TRBV25-1	NA	15	many	TGTGCCAGCAGTGAATACGGACAGAACTCCTACGAGCAGTACTTC	CASSEYGQNSYEQYF
TRBJ1-2	TRBV11-2	NA	14	few	TGTGCCAGCAGCTTAGGGGCGGGGGCACGCGGCTACACCTTC	CASSLGAGARGYTF
TRBJ2-3	TRBV5-5	NA	16	many	TGTGCCAGCAGCGCCCACCTGGGGCGCGGCACAGATACGCAGTATTTT	CASSAHLGRGTDTQYF
TRBJ2-1	TRBV7-9	NA	14	many	TGTGCCAGCAGCCCCCCTAAGTCCTACAATGAGCAGTTCTTC	CASSPPKSYNEQFF
TRBJ2-7	TRBV19	TRBD1	15	many	TGTGCCAGTAGTACGCCGGGACAGGGACAGAACGAGCAGTACTTC	CASSTPGQGQNEQYF
TRBJ2-1	TRBV7-3	NA	13	many	TGTGCCAGCAGCCGCCCTGCGAGACATGAGCAGTTCTTC	CASSRPARHEQFF
TRBJ2-1	TRBV20-1	NA	15	NA	TGCAGTGCCAAGGACATTGGGGTCTCCTACAATGAGCAGTTCTTC	CSAKDIGVSYNEQFF
TRBJ1-3	TRBV30	NA	12	NA	TGTGCCTGGACGGGGGGAGGAGACACCATATATTTT	CAWTGGGDTIYF
TRBJ1-1	TRBV10-3	NA	17	many	TGTGCCATCAGTGAGTCAACGACAGGCCTGCTGCTGCCCGAAGCTTTCTTT	CAISESTTGLLLPEAFF
TRBJ2-7	TRBV28	NA	11	NA	TGTGCTCTAAGGGTTAGGGACGAGCAGTACTTC	CALRVRDEQYF
TRBJ1-2	TRBV19	NA	14	many	TGTGCCAGTAGGCCCTCCGGTGTGGGCTATGGCTACACCTTC	CASRPSGVGYGYTF
TRBJ2-3	TRBV28	TRBD2	18	many	TGTGCCAGCAGTTTCATTCTCCTTAGCGGGAGTATCGCAGATACGCAGTATTTT	CASSFILLSGSIADTQYF
TRBJ1-4	TRBV19	NA	15	few	TGTGCCAGTAGTGCGAGCAGGGTTGGTAATGAAAAACTGTTTTTT	CASSASRVGNEKLFF
TRBJ1-2	TRBV24-1	NA	13	few	TGTGCCACCAGTGGTATAGAGGACTATGGCTACACCTTC	CATSGIEDYGYTF
TRBJ2-1	TRBV19	TRBD2	15	many	TGTGCCAGTAGTACTATGGGACTAGCGGGAGCTGAGCAGTTCTTC	CASSTMGLAGAEQFF
TRBJ2-5	TRBV11-2	NA	17	NA	TGTGCCTGCAGCTCGGAGGAAGGGGGAGGGCCTCAGGAGACCCAGTACTTC	CACSSEEGGGPQETQYF
TRBJ1-5	TRBV12-3/TRBV12-4	TRBD1	11	NA	TGTGCCAGCAGTGACAGGGGCCCCCAGCATTTT	CASSDRGPQHF
TRBJ2-7	TRBV7-9	NA	12	many	TGTGCCAGCAGCCCTACAGGATACGAGCAGTACTTC	CASSPTGYEQYF
TRBJ1-3	TRBV20-1	NA	12	NA	TGCAGTGCTAGAGACCCCCCGGGGACCATATATTTT	CSARDPPGTIYF
TRBJ1-1	TRBV5-1	NA	17	NA	TGCGCCAGCAGCTTGGCCATTGGGGCAGGGGAAGACACTGAAGCTTTCTTT	CASSLAIGAGEDTEAFF
TRBJ1-1	TRBV27	NA	15	many	TGTGCCAGCAGTTTATCACGGGGTTCGTCCACTGAAGCTTTCTTT	CASSLSRGSSTEAFF